What follows are 11 T cell receptor beta chains derived from one specimen sequenced in a study of T cell repertoires in cytomegalovirus infection. TCRdb ran MiXCR on the reads and lists one entry per CDR3 protein. The top ten clones hold about 76% of a sample with around 120,000 distinct CDR3 sequences, about 40% of them seen once. These receptors' antigens are unknown. This sample comprised CD8+ T cells from cultured PBMCs, obtained from culture after CMV antigen stimulation. The receptors here all came from a human donor in good health (CMV status not recorded). Some clones in this sample may be carry-over from other donors' samples.

This clonotype was detected many times. The genes are TRBV19 and TRBJ2-7, with D unclear. This CDR3 has 15 amino acids. Between the trimmed V and J ends, which lost 3 bases and 7 bases, there was a span of 19 bases. Per germline, CDR1 LNHDA and CDR2 SQIVND (reference sequence). The CDR3 loop is CASSIPSDTFEEQYF. CDR3 bases: TGTGCCAGTAGTATCCCGTCTGACACATTTGAAGAGCAGTACTTC.

The chain carries TRBV28 and TRBJ2-3; tentatively, D is TRBD1 (6 bases). The CDR3 sequence is 15 residues long. Deletions cut 6 bases from V and 1 base from J, with 14 bases between. Germline assignment: CDR1 MDHEN and CDR2 SYDVKM. CDR3 sequence reads: CASSHQRQGTDTQYF. The CDR3 DNA reads as TGTGCCAGCAGCCACCAGAGACAGGGCACAGATACGCAGTATTTT. The full variable domain, its missing parts supplied by reference TRBV28 and TRBJ2-3, is DVKVTQSSRYLVKRTGEKVFLECVQDMDHENMFWYRQDPGLGLRLIYFSYDVKMKEKGDIPEGYSVSREKKERFSLILESASTNQTSMYLCASSHQRQGTDTQYFGPGTRLTVL.

The chain recombines TRBV10-3 with TRBJ2-7, with D perhaps TRBD1 (6 bases). Germline-derived CDR1 and CDR2 are ENHRY and SYGVKD. The V end was cut by 10 bases, the J end by 2 bases, with 21 bases between. There are 15 residues in the CDR3. CDR3 in amino acids: CATSDPGQLTYEQYF. CDR3 DNA sequence: TGTGCCACCTCCGATCCTGGACAGCTTACCTACGAGCAGTACTTC.

This clonotype was detected many times. The gene calls are TRBV28 and TRBJ2-1; possibly TRBD1 for D (5 bases). V lost 3 bases and J lost 3, with 9 bases in between. The CDR3 has 14 residues. Germline V gives CDR1 MDHEN, CDR2 SYDVKM. The CDR3 sequence is CASSLAGNYNEQFF. CDR3 nucleotides: TGTGCCAGCAGTTTGGCAGGGAACTACAATGAGCAGTTCTTC.

V gene TRBV4-2 combines with J gene TRBJ2-3; the match to TRBD2 covers 8 bases. The CDR3 covers 17 residues. The germline V gene encodes CDR1 LGHNA and CDR2 YNFKEQ. Germline trimming cut 0 bases from V and 3 bases from J; bases unmatched to any gene: 8. The CDR3 DNA reads as TGTGCCAGCAGCCAAGAAGGGTTGCGGGGGGTGACAGATACGCAGTATTTT. Protein product: CASSQEGLRGVTDTQYF.

There are many counts of this clonotype. This chain joins TRBV2 and TRBJ2-5, with a weak D call TRBD2 (5 bases). V was pared by 1 base and J by 1 base, with 10 bases between. CDR1 SNHLY and CDR2 FYNNEI come from the germline V gene. CDR3 length: 15 amino acids. CDR3 region: CASSEEARAQETQYF. The CDR3 DNA reads TGTGCCAGCAGTGAAGAGGCGAGGGCCCAAGAGACCCAGTACTTC.

The chain uses TRBV6-1 and TRBJ2-7, with D hard to call. This CDR3 contains 9 residues. Per the germline V gene, CDR1 is MNHNS and CDR2 is SASEGT. Trimming took off 10 bases at V and 4 bases at J, with 5 bases between the two ends. CDR3 DNA sequence: TGTGCCATCGGGTACGAGCAGTACTTC. Amino acid sequence: CAIGYEQYF.

This chain connects TRBV7-9 to TRBJ1-1, with D perhaps matching TRBD1 (5 bases). Trimming shortened V by 0 bases and J by 1 base, and 9 bases separated the two germline ends. This CDR3 has 15 residues. The germline CDR1 and CDR2 sequences are SEHNR and FQNEAQ (reference sequence). The chain's CDR3 is CASSLALGGNTEAFF. DNA of the CDR3: TGTGCCAGCAGCTTAGCCTTGGGGGGGAACACTGAAGCTTTCTTT.

In its sample, this clonotype was seen a few times. The chain recombines TRBV27 with TRBJ2-7, with D perhaps matching TRBD1 (6 bases). The length of the CDR3 is 14 residues. CDR1 is MNHEY and CDR2 is SMNVEV in the germline V gene (reference sequence). V was clipped by 0 bases and J by 4 bases, with 10 bases between them. The CDR3 loop is CASSLSGTSYEQYF. The DNA for the CDR3 is TGTGCCAGCAGTTTATCTGGGACATCTTACGAGCAGTACTTC.

The chain has TRBV27 and TRBJ2-1; 12 bases agree with TRBD2. Per the germline V gene, CDR1 is MNHEY and CDR2 is SMNVEV (reference sequence). The CDR3 is made up of 13 amino acids. The trim removed 4 bases at V and 14 bases at J, leaving 6 bases unmatched. The CDR3 is CASSWTSGEEEFF. In DNA form, the CDR3 reads TGTGCCAGCAGTTGGACTAGCGGGGAGGAGGAGTTCTTC.

In its sample, this clonotype was seen a few times. The chain carries TRBV30 and TRBJ2-2, with 8 bases lining up with TRBD2. Trimming took 1 base from V and 3 from J; bases not matched to a gene: 1. The CDR3 sequence is 14 residues long. Germline CDR1 GTSNPN, CDR2 SVGIG (reference sequence). The CDR3 region has the DNA TGTGCCTGGAGTGACGGGAGGGACACCGGGGAGCTGTTTTTT. Translation: CAWSDGRDTGELFF. Together with reference TRBV30 and TRBJ2-2, the CDR3 gives the full variable domain: SQTIHQWPATLVQPVGSPLSLECTVEGTSNPNLYWYRQAAGRGLQLLFYSVGIGQISSEVPQNLSASRPQDRQFILSSKKLLLSDSGFYLCAWSDGRDTGELFFGEGSRLTVL.